This T cell receptor beta chain was sequenced during a study of long-term antiretroviral therapy in people with HIV. The assay used was immunoSEQ (version v3.0), run at survey level. The repertoire was sequenced with immunoSEQ multiplex PCR; TCRdb's copy has only in-frame clones and lacks some. The repertoire holds about 24,000 clones, roughly 84% seen once, with roughly 2.3% in the top ten. The CDR3 totals 16 residues. Germline assignment: CDR1 GTSNPN and CDR2 SVGIG (reference sequence). Trimming took off 2 bases at V and 4 bases at J, with 19 bases between the two ends. Participants living with HIV all received treatment in the United States. The samples comprised 1-10 million cryopreserved PBMC ahead of DNA extraction.

This TCR was sampled from a man aged 45-60 years with HIV. The genes are TRBV30 and TRBJ2-3; D might be TRBD2 (8 bases). The sequencing here drew on unsorted PBMCs, taken 3 years after starting antiretroviral therapy. The CDR3 sequence: CAWSRRGSGSSDTQYF. The CDR3, as DNA: TGTGCCTGGAGTCGCAGGGGGAGCGGGAGCTCAGATACGCAGTATTTT.